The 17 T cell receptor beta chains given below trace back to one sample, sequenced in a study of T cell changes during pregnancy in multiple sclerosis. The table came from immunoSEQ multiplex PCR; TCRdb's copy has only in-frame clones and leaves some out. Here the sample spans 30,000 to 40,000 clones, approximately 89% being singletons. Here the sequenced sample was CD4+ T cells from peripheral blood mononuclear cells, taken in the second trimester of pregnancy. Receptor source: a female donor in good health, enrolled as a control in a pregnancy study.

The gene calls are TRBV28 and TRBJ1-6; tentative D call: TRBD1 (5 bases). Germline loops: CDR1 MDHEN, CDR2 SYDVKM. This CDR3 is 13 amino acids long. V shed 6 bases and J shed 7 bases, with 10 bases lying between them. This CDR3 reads CASRTVSNSPLHF. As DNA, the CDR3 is TGTGCCAGCAGGACAGTATCGAATTCACCCCTCCACTTT.

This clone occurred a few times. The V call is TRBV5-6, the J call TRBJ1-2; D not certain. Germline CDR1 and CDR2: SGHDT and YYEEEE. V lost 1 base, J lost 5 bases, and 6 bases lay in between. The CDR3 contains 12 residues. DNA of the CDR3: TGTGCCAGCAGCTTGAATGAGTATGGCTACACCTTC. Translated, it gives CASSLNEYGYTF. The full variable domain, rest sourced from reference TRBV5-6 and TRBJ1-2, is DAGVTQSPTHLIKTRGQQVTLRCSPKSGHDTVSWYQQALGQGPQFIFQYYEEEERQRGNFPDRFSGHQFPNYSSELNVNALLLGDSALYLCASSLNEYGYTFGSGTRLTVV.

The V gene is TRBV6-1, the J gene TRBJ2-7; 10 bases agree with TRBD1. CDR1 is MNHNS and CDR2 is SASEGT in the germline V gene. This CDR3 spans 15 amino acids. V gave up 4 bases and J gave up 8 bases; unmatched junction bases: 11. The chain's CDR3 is CASSGSGTGVIKQYF. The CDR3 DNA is TGTGCCAGCAGTGGGTCCGGGACAGGGGTAATAAAGCAGTACTTC.

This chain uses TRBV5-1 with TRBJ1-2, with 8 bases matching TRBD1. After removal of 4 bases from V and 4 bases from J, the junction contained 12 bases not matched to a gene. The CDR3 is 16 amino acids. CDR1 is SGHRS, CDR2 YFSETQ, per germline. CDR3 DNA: TGCGCCAGCAGCGGGGGACAGGCCAGCGGAGTCTATGGCTACACCTTC. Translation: CASSGGQASGVYGYTF.

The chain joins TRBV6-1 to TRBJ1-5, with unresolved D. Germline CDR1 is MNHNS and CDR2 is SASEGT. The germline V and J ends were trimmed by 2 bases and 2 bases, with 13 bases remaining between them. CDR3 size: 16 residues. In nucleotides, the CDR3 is TGTGCCAGCAGTGAATATGAGTCGGCGGGCAATCAGCCCCAGCATTTT. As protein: CASSEYESAGNQPQHF.

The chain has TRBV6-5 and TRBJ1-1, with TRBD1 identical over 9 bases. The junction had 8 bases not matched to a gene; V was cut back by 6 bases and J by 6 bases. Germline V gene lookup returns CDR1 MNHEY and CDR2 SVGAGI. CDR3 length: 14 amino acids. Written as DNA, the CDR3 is TGTGCCAGCAGAACCCACAGGGGGCAGGCTGAAGCTTTCTTT. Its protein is CASRTHRGQAEAFF.

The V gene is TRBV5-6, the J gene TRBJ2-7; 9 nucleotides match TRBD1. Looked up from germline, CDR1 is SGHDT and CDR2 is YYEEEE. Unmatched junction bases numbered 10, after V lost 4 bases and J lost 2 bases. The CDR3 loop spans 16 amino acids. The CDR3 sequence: CASSRSGTGFAYEQYF. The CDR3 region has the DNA TGTGCCAGCAGCAGATCCGGGACAGGGTTCGCCTACGAGCAGTACTTC.

The CDR3 DNA reads TGTGCCAGCAGCTTGGGGGCGGGGTCCAACTCCTACGAGCAGTACTTC. It is translated as CASSLGAGSNSYEQYF. This sequence joins TRBV5-5 and TRBJ2-7; the D gene is possibly TRBD2 (6 bases). Trimming cost V 0 bases and J 0 bases, with 13 bases left between them. Germline-derived CDR1 and CDR2 are SGHKS and YYEKEE (reference sequence). This CDR3 region has 16 residues.

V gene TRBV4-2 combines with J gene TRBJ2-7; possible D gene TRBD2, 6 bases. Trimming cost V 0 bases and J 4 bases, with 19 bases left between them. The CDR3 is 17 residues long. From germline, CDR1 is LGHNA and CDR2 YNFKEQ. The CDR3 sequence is CASSQEGPGTGPYEQYF. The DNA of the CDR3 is TGTGCCAGCAGCCAAGAAGGCCCAGGGACTGGGCCATACGAGCAGTACTTC.

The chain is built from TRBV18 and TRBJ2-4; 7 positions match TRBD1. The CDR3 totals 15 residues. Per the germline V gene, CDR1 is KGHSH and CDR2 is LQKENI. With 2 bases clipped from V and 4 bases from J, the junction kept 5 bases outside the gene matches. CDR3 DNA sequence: TGTGCCAGCTCACCATCGGGGACAGCGAAAAACATTCAGTACTTC. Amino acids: CASSPSGTAKNIQYF. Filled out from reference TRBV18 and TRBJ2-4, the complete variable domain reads NAGVMQNPRHLVRRRGQEARLRCSPMKGHSHVYWYRQLPEEGLKFMVYLQKENIIDESGMPKERFSAEFPKEGPSILRIQQVVRGDSAAYFCASSPSGTAKNIQYFGAGTRLSVL.

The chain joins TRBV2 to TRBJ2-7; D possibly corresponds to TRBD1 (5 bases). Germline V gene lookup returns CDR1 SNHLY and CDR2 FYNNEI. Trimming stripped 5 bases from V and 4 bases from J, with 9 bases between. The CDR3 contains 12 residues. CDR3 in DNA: TGTGCCAGCAGTATCGGACAATACGAGCAGTACTTC. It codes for CASSIGQYEQYF.

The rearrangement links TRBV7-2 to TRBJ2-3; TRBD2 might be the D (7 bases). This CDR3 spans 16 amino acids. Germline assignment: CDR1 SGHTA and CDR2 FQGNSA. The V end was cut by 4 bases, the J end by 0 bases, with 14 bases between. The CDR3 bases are TGTGCCAGCAGCTATCGCGGGGGCTCTAGCACAGATACGCAGTATTTT. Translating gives CASSYRGGSSTDTQYF. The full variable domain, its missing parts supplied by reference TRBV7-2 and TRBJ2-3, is GAGVSQSPSNKVTEKGKDVELRCDPISGHTALYWYRQSLGQGLEFLIYFQGNSAPDKSGLPSDRFSAERTGGSVSTLTIQRTQQEDSAVYLCASSYRGGSSTDTQYFGPGTRLTVL.

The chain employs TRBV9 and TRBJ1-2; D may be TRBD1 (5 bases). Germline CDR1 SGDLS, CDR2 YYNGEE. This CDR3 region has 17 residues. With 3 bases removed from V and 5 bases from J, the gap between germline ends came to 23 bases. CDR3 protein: CASSATSVRSQGYGYTF. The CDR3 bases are TGTGCCAGCAGCGCCACTTCGGTTCGTTCCCAGGGATATGGCTACACCTTC.

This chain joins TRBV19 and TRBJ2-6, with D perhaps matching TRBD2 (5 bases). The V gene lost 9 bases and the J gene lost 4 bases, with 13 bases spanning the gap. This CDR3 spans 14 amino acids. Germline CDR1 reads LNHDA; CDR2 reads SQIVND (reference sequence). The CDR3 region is CASLGGTGANVLTF. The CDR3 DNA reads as TGTGCCAGCCTTGGAGGTACAGGGGCCAACGTCCTGACTTTC.

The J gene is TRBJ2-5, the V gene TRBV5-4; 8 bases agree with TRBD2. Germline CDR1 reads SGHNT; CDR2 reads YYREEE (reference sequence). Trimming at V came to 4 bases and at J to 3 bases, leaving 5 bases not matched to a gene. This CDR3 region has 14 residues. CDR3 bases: TGTGCCAGCAGCCGGGGTAGCGGGAAAGAGACCCAGTACTTC. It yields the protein CASSRGSGKETQYF.

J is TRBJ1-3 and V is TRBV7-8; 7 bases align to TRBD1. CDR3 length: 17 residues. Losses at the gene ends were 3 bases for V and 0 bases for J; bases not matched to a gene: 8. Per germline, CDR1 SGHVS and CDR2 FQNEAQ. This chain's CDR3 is CASSFVGQRYSGNTIYF. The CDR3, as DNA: TGTGCCAGCAGCTTCGTGGGACAGCGCTACTCTGGAAACACCATATATTTT.

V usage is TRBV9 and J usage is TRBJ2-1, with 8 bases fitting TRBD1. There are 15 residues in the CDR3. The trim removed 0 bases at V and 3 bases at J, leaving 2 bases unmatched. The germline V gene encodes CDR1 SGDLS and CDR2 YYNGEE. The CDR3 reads CASSVGQGNYNEQFF. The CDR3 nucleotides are TGTGCCAGCAGCGTAGGACAGGGGAACTACAATGAGCAGTTCTTC.